A selection of T cell receptor beta chains follows, all from one sample in a study of blood T cell repertoires in COVID-19. Libraries were prepared by immunoSEQ multiplex PCR; TCRdb keeps only in-frame clonotypes and omits some of them. The sample records under 65,000 clones, about 90% being singletons. The specimen was peripheral blood. These receptors were obtained from a human donor in a cohort sampled during active COVID-19. The CDR3 runs from the conserved cysteine through the conserved F or W. Each record gives: D gene, V gene, CDR3 length, J gene, clone size, CDR3 DNA, CDR3 protein. D genes are given only for firm matches. Part of the rows lack a size; the others show once, few, many or a class for expanded clones.

.	TRBV5-1	14	TRBJ2-1	.	TGCGCCAGCAGCTTGGTTGTAGAAGCTTCTGAGCAGTTCTTC	CASSLVVEASEQFF
TRBD1	TRBV9	15	TRBJ1-4	.	TGTGCCAGCAGCGTAAGGGACAGCCGTAATGAAAAACTGTTTTTT	CASSVRDSRNEKLFF
.	TRBV6-6	14	TRBJ1-6	few	TGTGCCAGCAGTTACCGGGGGGGTCATTCACCCCTCCACTTT	CASSYRGGHSPLHF
TRBD1	TRBV6-2/TRBV6-3	14	TRBJ1-2	few	TGTGCCAGCAGTTACTCAGGGGGCCCCTATGGCTACACCTTC	CASSYSGGPYGYTF
TRBD1	TRBV28	15	TRBJ1-5	.	TGTGCCAGCAGCCCACCGGGACAGGGTGCTCAGCCCCAGCATTTT	CASSPPGQGAQPQHF
TRBD2	TRBV7-3	16	TRBJ2-3	once	TGTGCCAGCAGCTTTACTCCTAGCGGGGGGAAGGATACGCAGTATTTT	CASSFTPSGGKDTQYF
.	TRBV7-9	14	TRBJ1-5	medium-sized	TGTGCCAGCAGCCTCGGGGGTCAGGCTCAGCCCCAGCATTTT	CASSLGGQAQPQHF
TRBD1	TRBV19	14	TRBJ2-7	.	TGTGCCACCCGTCCCCCGGGACAGGGTTACGAGCAGTACTTC	CATRPPGQGYEQYF
.	TRBV7-2	13	TRBJ2-1	.	TGTGCCAGCAGCTTAGGGCAGCGCCTCGGGCAGTTCTTC	CASSLGQRLGQFF
.	TRBV11-3	15	TRBJ2-7	.	TGTGCCAGCAGCACAGACCTCAGGCCTCCCTACGAGCAGTACTTC	CASSTDLRPPYEQYF
TRBD1	TRBV6-5	15	TRBJ2-1	.	TGTGCCAGCAGTCCCCGAGACAGGGATGCTCTTGAGCAGTTCTTC	CASSPRDRDALEQFF
TRBD1	TRBV27	13	TRBJ2-5	.	TGTGCCAGCAGTCGGGACAGCCAAGAGACCCAGTACTTC	CASSRDSQETQYF
TRBD1	TRBV19	16	TRBJ1-2	.	TGTGCCAGTAGTGCGGACAGGGCCCATTTTAACTATGGCTACACCTTC	CASSADRAHFNYGYTF
.	TRBV6-5	12	TRBJ1-1	.	TGTGCCAGCAGTTCAAAGGACAGTAAAGCTTTCTTT	CASSSKDSKAFF
TRBD1	TRBV7-9	14	TRBJ1-2	.	TGTGCCAGCAGCGAGGGACAGGGCGACTATGGCTACACCTTC	CASSEGQGDYGYTF
TRBD2	TRBV7-9	17	TRBJ2-1	.	TGTGCCAGCAGCCCCCCCTGGCGGGAGATTCCAGTCTATGAGCAGTTCTTC	CASSPPWREIPVYEQFF
.	TRBV11-2	15	TRBJ2-1	.	TGTGCCAGCAGCCCCCACCTGGGGGCCCGCAATGAGCAGTTCTTC	CASSPHLGARNEQFF
.	TRBV5-8	16	TRBJ2-2	once	TGTGCCAGCAGCCGGGGTCTTATCCGAGCCACCGGGGAGCTGTTTTTT	CASSRGLIRATGELFF
.	TRBV21-1	19	TRBJ2-3	.	TGTGCCAGCAGCAAAAATTCGTCAGGGTCAAGACTTCCCACAGATACGCAGTATTTT	CASSKNSSGSRLPTDTQYF
.	TRBV5-4	13	TRBJ1-6	.	TGTGCCAGCAGCCCCGACAGTAATTCACCCCTCCACTTT	CASSPDSNSPLHF
.	TRBV10-3	14	TRBJ2-3	.	TGTGCCATCAGTGCTAGGGGATTGTCAGATACGCAGTATTTT	CAISARGLSDTQYF
TRBD2	TRBV7-3	14	TRBJ2-5	.	TGTGCCAGCAGCCCTGGGACTAGCCAAGAGACCCAGTACTTC	CASSPGTSQETQYF
TRBD1	TRBV18	14	TRBJ1-2	.	TGTGCCAGCTCACCACCGGGACAGGTGATCGGCTACACCTTC	CASSPPGQVIGYTF
.	TRBV6-2/TRBV6-3	18	TRBJ2-1	.	TGTGCCAGCAGTTACTCCCCCCGCAGGGCGGGGGCGGTCGATGAGCAGTTCTTC	CASSYSPRRAGAVDEQFF
TRBD1	TRBV4-1	19	TRBJ1-1	.	TGCGCCAGCAGCCAAGTCCCTCCGACCGGGACAGGGGGCGGCACTGAAGCTTTCTTT	CASSQVPPTGTGGGTEAFF
.	TRBV7-9	12	TRBJ2-5	.	TGTGCCAGCAGCGTCCCACAGGGCCCCCAGTACTTC	CASSVPQGPQYF
TRBD2	TRBV2	15	TRBJ2-2	.	TGTGCCAGCAGTGCTTCTAGCGGGCGGACCGGGGAGCTGTTTTTT	CASSASSGRTGELFF
.	TRBV29-1	12	TRBJ1-1	.	TGCAGCGTCAGAACACCGAACACTGAAGCTTTCTTT	CSVRTPNTEAFF
TRBD1	TRBV20-1	14	TRBJ2-7	.	TGCAGTGCTAGTCGCCCAGGACAGGGGGAAGAGCAGTACTTC	CSASRPGQGEEQYF
.	TRBV4-3	16	TRBJ2-3	.	TGCGCCAGCAGCCAAGATAACGCGCGCCCTCCAGATACGCAGTATTTT	CASSQDNARPPDTQYF